The 7 T cell receptor beta chains below were found in one sample sequenced in a study of T cell responses to AZD1222 COVID-19 vaccine. The repertoire was sequenced with immunoSEQ multiplex PCR; TCRdb's copy has only in-frame clones and lacks some. The table shows 150,000 to 200,000 clones, with approximately 93% occurring only once. The sample here was peripheral blood, taken 28 days after the second AZD1222 dose. The receptors derive from an adult who received the AZD1222 COVID-19 vaccine.

This clone was detected once. The chain recombines TRBV18 with TRBJ2-7; 10 nucleotides align to TRBD1. V lost 6 bases and J lost 2; bases outside the gene matches: 13. CDR3 length equals 17 residues. Germline CDR1 reads KGHSH; CDR2 reads LQKENI. For the CDR3, the DNA is TGTGCCAGCTCTTTGGGACAGGGGCCTGCCCCGCCCTACGAGCAGTACTTC. Encoded protein: CASSLGQGPAPPYEQYF.

This sequence joins TRBV19 and TRBJ2-5; tentatively, D is TRBD1 (6 bases). Trimming left V 3 bases short and J 5 bases short, with 16 bases between. The CDR3 is 15 residues long. Looked up from germline, CDR1 is LNHDA and CDR2 is SQIVND (reference sequence). CDR3 protein: CASSISGAVWETQYF. The CDR3 coding sequence is TGTGCCAGTAGTATCTCAGGGGCTGTATGGGAGACCCAGTACTTC.

CDR3 sequence reads: CASSILGANYGYTF. DNA of the CDR3: TGTGCCAGTAGTATACTGGGGGCAAACTATGGCTACACCTTC. The chain links TRBV19 to TRBJ1-2, with TRBD1 as a possible D gene (6 bases). Between the trimmed V and J ends, which lost 2 bases and 2 bases, there was a span of 9 bases. Looked up from germline, CDR1 is LNHDA and CDR2 is SQIVND (reference sequence). This CDR3 has 14 residues.

The genes are TRBV28 and TRBJ2-1; D unclear. V was pared by 5 bases and J by 9 bases, with 20 bases between. The CDR3 is 15 residues long. Germline V CDR1 and CDR2: MDHEN, SYDVKM. The CDR3 region has the DNA TGTGCCAGCAGTCCCCCATTAAAAAGATCCACTGAGCAGTTCTTC. It is translated as CASSPPLKRSTEQFF.

The chain is built from TRBV5-1 and TRBJ2-2, with 7 bases fitting TRBD1. The CDR3 spans 14 residues. The germline V gene encodes CDR1 SGHRS and CDR2 YFSETQ. Germline trimming cut 4 bases from V and 3 bases from J; bases unmatched to any gene: 3. CDR3 amino acids: CASSPGQYTGELFF. Here the CDR3 DNA reads TGCGCCAGCAGCCCGGGACAGTACACCGGGGAGCTGTTTTTT.

About this clone: The junction departs from germline at one end; a sequencing error may be responsible. This sequence joins TRBV2 and TRBJ1-1; no clear D. The CDR3 runs 10 residues. Germline CDR1 SNHLY, CDR2 FYNNEI. In DNA, the CDR3 is TGTGCCAGCAGTGTTGCTCGGATCGACTTT. Protein sequence: CASSVARIDF.

V gene TRBV5-4 combines with J gene TRBJ2-2, with 10 bases fitting TRBD2. The junction had 8 bases not matched to a gene; V was cut back by 0 bases and J by 6 bases. CDR1 and CDR2 (germline): SGHNT, YYREEE (reference sequence). The CDR3 spans 17 residues. The CDR3 bases are TGTGCCAGCAGCTTGGCCGGGTTAGCGGGAGGCGCCGGGGAGCTGTTTTTT. Translated, it gives CASSLAGLAGGAGELFF.